This T cell receptor (beta chain) was sequenced during a study of blood T cell repertoires in COVID-19. The V gene end was trimmed by 3 bases and the J gene end by 5 bases; junction bases not matched to a gene: 7. The germline V gene encodes CDR1 SGDLS and CDR2 YYNGEE. The CDR3 totals 14 residues. Authors' analysis steps: How many nucleated cells were present was estimated from reference gene primer amplification. Clones were read by immunoSEQ multiplex PCR, and TCRdb kept only the in-frame ones, dropping some. D and trimming were read from the DNA, whereas the V and J calls and clone size are those reported in that table. The sample has some 160,000 clones, 80% to 90% seen once; the top ten hold around 10%.

This sequence originates from a woman in her 70s with COVID-19, enrolled during active disease. The sequenced sample consisted of peripheral blood. This sequence joins TRBV9 and TRBJ1-1, with 7 positions matching TRBD1. The CDR3: CASSATTGRTEAFF. The CDR3 nucleotides are TGTGCCAGCAGCGCGACGACAGGGAGAACTGAAGCTTTCTTT.